This T cell receptor beta chain came from a study of long-term antiretroviral therapy in people with HIV. General observations from the study: The repertoire was dominated at all time points by clones expanded before ART.

About this clone itself: Its target is unknown.

A v3.0 immunoSEQ assay was performed at survey level. Generated by immunoSEQ multiplex PCR, the TCRdb table keeps only in-frame clones and is missing some. The sample carries around 30,000 clones, about 85% recorded once. The clonotype was recovered from a man aged 40-49 years with HIV. The input for sequencing was unsorted PBMCs, taken 3 years after starting antiretroviral therapy.

CDR3 region: CASSYSIRGGYEQYF. The CDR3 DNA reads TGTGCCAGCAGTTACTCGATCAGGGGCGGCTACGAGCAGTACTTC. The chain employs TRBV6-5 and TRBJ2-7, with TRBD1 as a possible D gene (6 bases). V was cut by 0 bases and J by 3 bases, with 12 bases left in between. CDR1 and CDR2 (germline): MNHEY, SVGAGI. CDR3 size: 15 residues.